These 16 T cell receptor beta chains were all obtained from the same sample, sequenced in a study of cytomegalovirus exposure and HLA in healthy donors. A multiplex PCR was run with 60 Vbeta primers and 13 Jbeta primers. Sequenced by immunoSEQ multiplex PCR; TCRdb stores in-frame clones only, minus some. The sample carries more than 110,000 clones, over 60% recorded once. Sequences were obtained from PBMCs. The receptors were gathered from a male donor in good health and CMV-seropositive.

The CDR3 region has the DNA TGTGCCAGCAGCGCTCGTAGCGGGGGGTTCCAAGAGACCCAGTACTTC. Translated: CASSARSGGFQETQYF. The J gene is TRBJ2-5, the V gene TRBV9; TRBD2 matches 10 bases. This CDR3 spans 16 amino acids. Germline trimming cut 3 bases from V and 1 base from J; bases unmatched to any gene: 6. Per germline, CDR1 SGDLS and CDR2 YYNGEE.

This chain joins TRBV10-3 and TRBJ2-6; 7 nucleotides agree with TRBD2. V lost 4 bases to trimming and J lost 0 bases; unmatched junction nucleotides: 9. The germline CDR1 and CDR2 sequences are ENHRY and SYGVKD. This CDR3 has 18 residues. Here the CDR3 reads CAISAASGPSSGANVLTF. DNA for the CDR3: TGTGCCATCAGTGCGGCTAGCGGACCTAGCTCTGGGGCCAACGTCCTGACTTTC.

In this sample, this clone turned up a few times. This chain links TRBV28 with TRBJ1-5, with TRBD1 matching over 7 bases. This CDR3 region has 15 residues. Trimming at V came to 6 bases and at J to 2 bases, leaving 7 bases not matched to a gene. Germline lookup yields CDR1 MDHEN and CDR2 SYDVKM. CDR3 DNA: TGTGCCAGCAGCCCAGGGGGTCGGGGCAATCAGCCCCAGCATTTT. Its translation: CASSPGGRGNQPQHF.

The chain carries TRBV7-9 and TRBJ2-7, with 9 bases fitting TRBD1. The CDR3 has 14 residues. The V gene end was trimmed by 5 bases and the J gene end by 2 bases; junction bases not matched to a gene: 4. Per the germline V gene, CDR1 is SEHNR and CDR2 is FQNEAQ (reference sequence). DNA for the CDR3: TGTGCCAGCAGCATCTACAGGGGGCCCTACGAGCAGTACTTC. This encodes CASSIYRGPYEQYF.

CDR3 nucleotides: TGTGCCAGTAGTATAGATTGGCAGAACTATGGCTACACCTTC. Its protein is CASSIDWQNYGYTF. V and J are TRBV19 and TRBJ1-2; no clear D. Germline V gives CDR1 LNHDA, CDR2 SQIVND (reference sequence). Trimming took off 0 bases at V and 2 bases at J, with 7 bases between the two ends. This CDR3 spans 14 amino acids.

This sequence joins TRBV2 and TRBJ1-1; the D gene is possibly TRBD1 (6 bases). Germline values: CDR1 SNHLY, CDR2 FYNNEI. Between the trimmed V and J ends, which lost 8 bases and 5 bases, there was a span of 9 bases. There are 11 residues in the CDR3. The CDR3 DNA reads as TGTGCCAGCTGGGGGCTTACTGAAGCTTTCTTT. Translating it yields CASWGLTEAFF.

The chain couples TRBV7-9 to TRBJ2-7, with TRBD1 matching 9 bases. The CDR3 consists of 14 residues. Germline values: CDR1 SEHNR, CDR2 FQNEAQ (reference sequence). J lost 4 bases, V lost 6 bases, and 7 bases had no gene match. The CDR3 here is CASRGQGRGYEQYF. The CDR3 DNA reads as TGTGCCAGCAGAGGACAGGGGAGGGGGTACGAGCAGTACTTC. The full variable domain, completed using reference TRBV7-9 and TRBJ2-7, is DTGVSQNPRHKITKRGQNVTFRCDPISEHNRLYWYRQTLGQGPEFLTYFQNEAQLEKSRLLSDRFSAERPKGSFSTLEIQRTEQGDSAMYLCASRGQGRGYEQYFGPGTRLTVT.

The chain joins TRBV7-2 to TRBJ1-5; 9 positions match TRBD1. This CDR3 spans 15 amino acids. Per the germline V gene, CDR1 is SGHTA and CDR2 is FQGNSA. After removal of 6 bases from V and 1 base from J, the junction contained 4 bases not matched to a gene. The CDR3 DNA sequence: TGTGCCAGCAGAAGAGGGACAGGGAGCAATCAGCCCCAGCATTTT. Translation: CASRRGTGSNQPQHF.

CDR3 protein: CASSPPGLAGKETQYF. The CDR3 DNA sequence: TGTGCCAGCAGCCCTCCGGGACTAGCGGGAAAAGAGACCCAGTACTTC. The V call is TRBV13, the J call TRBJ2-5; 13 positions match TRBD2. Germline V gene lookup returns CDR1 PRHDT and CDR2 FYEKMQ (reference sequence). This CDR3 is 16 amino acids long. V shed 5 bases, J shed 3 bases, and the junction held 6 bases outside the gene matches.

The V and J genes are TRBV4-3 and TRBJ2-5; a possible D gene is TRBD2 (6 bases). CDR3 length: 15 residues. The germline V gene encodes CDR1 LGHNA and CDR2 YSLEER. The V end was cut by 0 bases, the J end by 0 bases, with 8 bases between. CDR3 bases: TGCGCCAGCAGCCAAGACCGGGGGTACCAAGAGACCCAGTACTTC. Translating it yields CASSQDRGYQETQYF.

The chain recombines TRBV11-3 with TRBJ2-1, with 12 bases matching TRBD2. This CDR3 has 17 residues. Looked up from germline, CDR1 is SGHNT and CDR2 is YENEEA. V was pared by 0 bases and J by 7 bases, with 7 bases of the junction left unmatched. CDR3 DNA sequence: TGTGCCAGCAGCTTAGAGTCTAGCGGGGGGGCCGGGAATGAGCAGTTCTTC. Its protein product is CASSLESSGGAGNEQFF.

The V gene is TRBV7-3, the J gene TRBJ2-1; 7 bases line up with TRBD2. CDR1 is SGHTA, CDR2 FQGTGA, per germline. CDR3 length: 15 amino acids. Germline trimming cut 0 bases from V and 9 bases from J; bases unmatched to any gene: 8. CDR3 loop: CASSLTPLAGAEQFF. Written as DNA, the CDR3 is TGTGCCAGCAGCTTAACTCCCTTGGCGGGAGCTGAGCAGTTCTTC.

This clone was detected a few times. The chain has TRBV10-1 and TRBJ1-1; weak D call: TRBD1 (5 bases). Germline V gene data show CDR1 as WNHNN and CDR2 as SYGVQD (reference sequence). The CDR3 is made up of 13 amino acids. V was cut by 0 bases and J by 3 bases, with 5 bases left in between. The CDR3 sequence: CASSESRDTEAFF. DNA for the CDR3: TGCGCCAGCAGTGAGTCCAGGGACACTGAAGCTTTCTTT.

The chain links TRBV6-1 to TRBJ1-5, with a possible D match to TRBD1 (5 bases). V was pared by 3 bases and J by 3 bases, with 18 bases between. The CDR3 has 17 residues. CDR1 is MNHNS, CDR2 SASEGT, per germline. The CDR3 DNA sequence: TGTGCCAGCAGTGACACTGGCGACAGTCCCGTCAATCAGCCCCAGCATTTT. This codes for CASSDTGDSPVNQPQHF.

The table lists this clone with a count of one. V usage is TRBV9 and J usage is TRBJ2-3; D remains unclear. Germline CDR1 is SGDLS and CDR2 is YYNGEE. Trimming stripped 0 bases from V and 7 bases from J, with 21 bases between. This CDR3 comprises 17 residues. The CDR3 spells CASSVEALVAAAHTQYF. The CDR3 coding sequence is TGTGCCAGCAGCGTAGAGGCCCTCGTCGCGGCCGCGCATACGCAGTATTTT.

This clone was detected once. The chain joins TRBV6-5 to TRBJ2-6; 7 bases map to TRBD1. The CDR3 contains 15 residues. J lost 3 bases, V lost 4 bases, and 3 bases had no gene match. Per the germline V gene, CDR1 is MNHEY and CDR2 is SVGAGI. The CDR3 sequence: CASSFRGSGANVLTF. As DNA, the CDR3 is TGTGCCAGCAGTTTCAGGGGGAGTGGGGCCAACGTCCTGACTTTC.